What follows are 15 T cell receptor beta chains derived from one specimen sequenced in a study of shared clonotypes between healthy human individuals. Clones were read by immunoSEQ multiplex PCR, and TCRdb kept only the in-frame ones, dropping some. The repertoire holds millions of clones, with 85% to 95% as singletons. CD45RO-negative, CCR7-positively selected cells formed the naive CD8 fraction, excluding terminally differentiated effector memory CD45RA+ cells. The sequenced material came from naive CD8+ T cells from PBMCs. These receptors originate from a man between 18 and 29 years old in good health. Some clones in this sample may be carry-over from other donors' samples.

The V gene is TRBV9, the J gene TRBJ1-1, with TRBD1 matching over 7 bases. Germline assignment: CDR1 SGDLS and CDR2 YYNGEE. Trimming took 3 bases from V and 4 from J; bases not matched to a gene: 0. The CDR3 extends over 12 amino acids. The CDR3 DNA is TGTGCCAGCAGCGGACAGGGCACTGAAGCTTTCTTT. This codes for CASSGQGTEAFF. Full variable domain (outside the CDR3, taken from reference TRBV9 and TRBJ1-1): DSGVTQTPKHLITATGQRVTLRCSPRSGDLSVYWYQQSLDQGLQFLIQYYNGEERAKGNILERFSAQQFPDLHSELNLSSLELGDSALYFCASSGQGTEAFFGQGTRLTVV.

The chain carries TRBV9 and TRBJ2-2, with TRBD2 matching over 14 bases. The ends lost 4 bases at V and 3 bases at J; junction bases unmatched: 8. This CDR3 has 18 residues. In germline, CDR1 is SGDLS, CDR2 YYNGEE. The CDR3 spells CASSTRLAGGPDTGELFF. Here the CDR3 DNA reads TGTGCCAGCAGCACTCGACTAGCGGGAGGGCCGGACACCGGGGAGCTGTTTTTT.

The chain uses TRBV7-9 and TRBJ2-3; 8 nucleotides match TRBD2. This CDR3 region has 15 residues. CDR1 and CDR2 from the germline V gene are SEHNR and FQNEAQ (reference sequence). J was trimmed by 0 bases and V by 6 bases; bases with no gene match: 5. CDR3 sequence: CASSPSGLSTDTQYF. The CDR3 DNA reads as TGTGCCAGCAGTCCTAGCGGGCTGAGCACAGATACGCAGTATTTT. Combining the CDR3 with reference TRBV7-9 and TRBJ2-3 gives the whole variable domain DTGVSQNPRHKITKRGQNVTFRCDPISEHNRLYWYRQTLGQGPEFLTYFQNEAQLEKSRLLSDRFSAERPKGSFSTLEIQRTEQGDSAMYLCASSPSGLSTDTQYFGPGTRLTVL.

The rearrangement links TRBV5-4 to TRBJ1-3; weak D call: TRBD1 (5 bases). Germline CDR1 is SGHNT and CDR2 is YYREEE (reference sequence). V lost 4 bases and J lost 0, with 14 bases in between. CDR3 length equals 16 residues. CDR3 region: CASSTPGGNSGNTIYF. DNA for the CDR3: TGTGCCAGCAGCACCCCGGGGGGGAACTCTGGAAACACCATATATTTT.

The V call is TRBV5-1, the J call TRBJ1-1, with TRBD1 as a possible D gene (6 bases). V lost 0 bases to trimming and J lost 5 bases, with 14 bases between them. The CDR3 runs to 15 residues. Germline assignment: CDR1 SGHRS and CDR2 YFSETQ. CDR3 sequence: CASSLGWGRKTEAFF. Here the CDR3 DNA reads TGCGCCAGCAGCTTGGGTTGGGGGCGAAAGACTGAAGCTTTCTTT.

The CDR3 DNA follows: TGCGCCAGCAGCCAAAGACTGATAGGGAGTGTCTACAATGAGCAGTTCTTC. Encoded protein: CASSQRLIGSVYNEQFF. This chain connects TRBV5-1 to TRBJ2-1; weak D call: TRBD2 (5 bases). Trimming stripped 4 bases from V and 3 bases from J, with 20 bases between. The CDR3 has 17 residues. Per the germline V gene, CDR1 is SGHRS and CDR2 is YFSETQ.

V and J are TRBV5-4 and TRBJ1-4, with a weak D call TRBD1 (5 bases). Trimming took 2 bases from V and 1 from J, leaving 9 bases between them. The CDR3 extends over 15 amino acids. The germline V gene has CDR1 SGHNT and CDR2 YYREEE (reference sequence). As DNA, the CDR3 is TGTGCCAGCAGCTTCAGCCAGGGAACTAATGAAAAACTGTTTTTT. Translated, it gives CASSFSQGTNEKLFF.

In DNA form, the CDR3 reads TGTGCCAGCAGTGAGTTGGGCCCTCCCTACGAGCAGTACTTC. It is translated as CASSELGPPYEQYF. The rearrangement links TRBV2 to TRBJ2-7, with D hard to call. Trimming removed 3 bases from V and 2 bases from J, with 11 bases in between. CDR3 length: 14 residues. Germline-derived CDR1 and CDR2 are SNHLY and FYNNEI.

The chain combines TRBV7-3 with TRBJ2-3; D not resolved. V dropped 4 bases and J dropped 4 bases, with 9 bases sitting between them. The CDR3 totals 13 residues. Germline CDR1 SGHTA, CDR2 FQGTGA. The CDR3 sequence is CASSSLGSDTQYF. For the CDR3, the DNA is TGTGCCAGCAGCTCCCTCGGCTCAGATACGCAGTATTTT.

This chain joins TRBV4-1 and TRBJ1-1; no definite D call. This CDR3 has 14 amino acids. V lost 5 bases to trimming and J lost 0 bases, with 10 bases between them. Per germline, CDR1 MGHRA and CDR2 YSYEKL. The CDR3 nucleotides read TGCGCCAGCAGCTTCACTACAGTGAACACTGAAGCTTTCTTT. As protein: CASSFTTVNTEAFF.

The chain couples TRBV6-1 to TRBJ2-7, with 12 nucleotides matching TRBD2. This CDR3 spans 17 amino acids. With 3 bases clipped from V and 5 bases from J, the junction kept 11 bases outside the gene matches. Germline CDR1 is MNHNS and CDR2 is SASEGT. The CDR3 loop is CASSDELRLAGDDEQYF. The CDR3 DNA follows: TGTGCCAGCAGTGACGAACTACGACTAGCGGGAGACGACGAGCAGTACTTC.

About this clone itself: Other DNA sequences in this sample translate to the same CDR3. The V call is TRBV7-9, the J call TRBJ2-7; 7 bases map to TRBD1. The germline V gene encodes CDR1 SEHNR and CDR2 FQNEAQ (reference sequence). The CDR3 consists of 14 residues. The ends lost 4 bases at V and 4 bases at J; junction bases unmatched: 7. This CDR3 is CASSSRDSPYEQYF. The DNA of the CDR3 is TGTGCCAGCAGCTCCCGGGACAGTCCTTACGAGCAGTACTTC.

The chain carries TRBV5-1 and TRBJ2-5, with D possibly being TRBD1 (5 bases). The V end lost 4 bases, the J end lost 0 bases, and 13 bases lay between the germline ends. This CDR3 has 15 amino acids. CDR1 and CDR2 from the germline V gene are SGHRS and YFSETQ. The CDR3 region is CASSRPGQYQETQYF. CDR3 nucleotides: TGCGCCAGCAGCCGCCCCGGACAATACCAAGAGACCCAGTACTTC.

The genes are TRBV6-6 and TRBJ2-7; D possibly corresponds to TRBD1 (6 bases). The CDR3 covers 12 residues. The germline CDR1 and CDR2 sequences are MNHNY and SVGAGI (reference sequence). Trimming pared 4 bases from V and 6 bases from J, leaving 10 bases between. CDR3 protein: CASSSDRSEQYF. The DNA for the CDR3 is TGTGCCAGCAGTTCTGACAGGTCCGAGCAGTACTTC.

The chain is built from TRBV28 and TRBJ2-5; the match to TRBD2 covers 7 bases. The V segment lost 2 bases and the J segment 3 bases; nucleotides outside the gene matches: 21. The CDR3 is 20 amino acids. Germline CDR1 is MDHEN and CDR2 is SYDVKM. CDR3 bases: TGTGCCAGCAGTTTAGGCCCTAGCGGAACAAGAGAAAATCTAAAAGAGACCCAGTACTTC. It is translated as CASSLGPSGTRENLKETQYF.